This passage covers 22 T cell receptor beta chains from one sample sequenced in a study of blood T cells in healthy people across ages. The second PCR ran about 6 to 11 cycles with a sample-barcoded 5' primer and J-beta primers. TCRdb redid the calling of the 5' RACE reads with MiXCR, one entry per CDR3 protein. The repertoire holds 590,000 or so distinct CDR3 sequences, about 30% seen once, with 15% to 18% in the top ten. The sequenced sample consisted of blood. The receptors here all came from a woman older than 75 in good health.

The V gene is TRBV20-1, the J gene TRBJ2-7; D possibly uses TRBD1 or TRBD2 (5 bases each). Germline lookup yields CDR1 DFQATT and CDR2 SNEGSKA (reference sequence). The CDR3 is made up of 16 amino acids. V was pared by 0 bases and J by 2 bases, with 17 bases between. The CDR3 reads CSARDPGTTSTYEQYF. Written as DNA, the CDR3 is TGCAGTGCTAGAGACCCCGGGACCACTAGTACCTACGAGCAGTACTTC.

The rearrangement uses TRBV30 and TRBJ2-4; TRBD2 might be the D (6 bases). The J call is in doubt because the DNA end fits TRBJ2-7 better. CDR1 and CDR2 (germline): GTSNPN, SVGIG (reference sequence). The CDR3 contains 13 residues. CDR3 sequence: CAWTIDGGYEQYF. The CDR3 region has the DNA TGTGCCTGGACCATCGACGGGGGCTACGAGCAGTACTTC.

This clonotype has more than one count but fewer than ten. The V and J genes are TRBV5-1 and TRBJ1-1; TRBD1 matches at 8 bases. Trimming removed 0 bases from V and 4 bases from J; junction bases left unmatched: 8. The CDR3 contains 16 residues. Germline CDR1 reads SGHRS; CDR2 reads YFSETQ. CDR3 residues: CASSLGTGIGATEAFF. The CDR3 DNA is TGCGCCAGCAGCTTGGGGACAGGGATAGGGGCCACTGAAGCTTTCTTT.

This clonotype appeared many times. This rearrangement joins TRBV6-5 to TRBJ2-7; no clear D gene. Germline loops: CDR1 MNHEY, CDR2 SVGAGI. The CDR3 runs 13 residues. Trimming shortened V by 3 bases and J by 0 bases, and 6 bases separated the two germline ends. DNA for the CDR3: TGTGCCAGCAGTTATGGGATCTCCTACGAGCAGTACTTC. This codes for CASSYGISYEQYF.

This clonotype was counted a few times. The genes are TRBV19 and TRBJ2-5; 9 bases line up with TRBD2. This CDR3 has 14 residues. CDR1 and CDR2 from the germline V gene are LNHDA and SQIVND (reference sequence). V shed 5 bases and J 4 bases; nucleotides not matched to a gene: 5. The CDR3 nucleotides read TGTGCCAGTAGTCTCGGGACTAGCCCAGAGACCCAGTACTTC. This sequence encodes CASSLGTSPETQYF.

This clonotype was detected ten times or more. The V call is TRBV7-3, the J call TRBJ2-1, with 7 positions matching TRBD2. The junction had 7 bases not matched to a gene; V was cut back by 3 bases and J by 2 bases. The CDR3 extends over 16 amino acids. Germline CDR1 reads SGHTA; CDR2 reads FQGTGA. The DNA for the CDR3 is TGTGCCAGCAGCTTCATTAGCGGGTCTACCTACAATGAGCAGTTCTTC. Protein product: CASSFISGSTYNEQFF.

A remark on this clonotype: Being one base from a much bigger clone, this may be a read error. The CDR3 spells CASSLRGGAYNEQYF. The CDR3 DNA reads TGTGCCAGCAGCTTGAGGGGGGGGGCCTACAATGAGCAGTACTTC. The chain uses TRBV5-5 and TRBJ2-5, with TRBD2 as a possible D gene (7 bases). The CDR3 totals 15 residues. The germline CDR1 and CDR2 sequences are SGHKS and YYEKEE (reference sequence). The V gene lost 1 base and the J gene lost 11 bases, with 21 bases spanning the gap.

About this clonotype itself: Just one base apart from a much larger clone, this may be a read error. The CDR3 does not end in the conserved phenylalanine or tryptophan, so this is likely a read error. The V call is TRBV12-3 or TRBV12-4, the J call TRBJ1-1; the D gene is possibly TRBD1 (6 bases). CDR3 size: 14 residues. V was cut by 3 bases and J by 7 bases, with 15 bases left in between. The CDR3 bases are TGTGCCAGCAGTTTTCTCAGGGGATTAGGTGAAGCTTTCTTG. Protein product: CASSFLRGLGEAFL.

There are a few counts of this clonotype. One base away lies a much larger clone, so this may be a sequencing read error. The chain recombines TRBV29-1 with TRBJ2-1; 9 bases fit TRBD2. Trimming at V came to 0 bases and at J to 6 bases, leaving 6 bases not matched to a gene. Germline assignment: CDR1 SQVTM and CDR2 ANQGSEA. The CDR3 consists of 15 residues. CDR3 sequence: CSVEDPGLACNEQFF. The CDR3 DNA is TGCAGCGTTGAAGACCCGGGACTAGCTTGCAATGAGCAGTTCTTC.

This clonotype has only a few counts. A read error is possible here, since a much larger clone lies one base away. The rearrangement joins TRBV6-5 to TRBJ2-3; weak D call: TRBD2 (6 bases). From germline, CDR1 is MNHEY and CDR2 SVGAGI. The CDR3 length is 15 residues. Here the CDR3 DNA reads TGTGCCAGCAGTTATTCGGGTAGCGGAACAGATACGCCGTATTTT. Translating it yields CASSYSGSGTDTPYF.

This clonotype was observed at least ten times. This sequence joins TRBV28 and TRBJ2-7, with TRBD2 matching over 13 bases. CDR3 size: 15 residues. In germline, CDR1 is MDHEN, CDR2 SYDVKM. With V trimmed by 4 bases and J by 1 base, 1 base remained unmatched. DNA of the CDR3: TGTGCCAGCAGTTCACTAGCGGGGGGGTCCTACGAGCAGTACTTC. It translates to CASSSLAGGSYEQYF.

The chain uses TRBV2 and TRBJ2-5, with 8 bases that match TRBD2. CDR1 SNHLY and CDR2 FYNNEI come from the germline V gene. J was trimmed by 4 bases and V by 6 bases; bases with no gene match: 10. The CDR3 contains 15 residues. The CDR3 loop is CASSARRGAAETQYF. CDR3 nucleotides: TGTGCCAGCAGCGCCAGGCGGGGGGCGGCAGAGACCCAGTACTTC.

In this sample, this clonotype turned up many times. This chain uses TRBV20-1 with TRBJ1-6, with D possibly TRBD1 on 5 matching bases. This CDR3 has 16 residues. Trimming took 3 bases from V and 6 from J, leaving 18 bases between them. Germline lookup yields CDR1 DFQATT and CDR2 SNEGSKA (reference sequence). The DNA for the CDR3 is TGCAGTGCTAGGCTCACGTCGGGGGGTGGTAATTCACCCCTCCACTTT. Amino acids: CSARLTSGGGNSPLHF.

V gene TRBV7-6 combines with J gene TRBJ2-1; 9 bases agree with TRBD2. Germline V gene lookup returns CDR1 SGHVS and CDR2 FNYEAQ. The CDR3 loop spans 16 amino acids. The junction had 7 bases not matched to a gene; V was cut back by 3 bases and J by 4 bases. DNA for the CDR3: TGTGCCAGCAGCTTGGGTAGCGGGAGCGGGTACAATGAGCAGTTCTTC. Amino acids: CASSLGSGSGYNEQFF.

The chain joins TRBV12-3 or TRBV12-4 to TRBJ1-6, with 8 bases lining up with TRBD1. V shed 5 bases, J shed 3 bases, and the junction held 6 bases outside the gene matches. CDR3 size: 16 residues. The CDR3 DNA reads as TGTGCCAGCAGTCCCCGACAGGGGTTCTATAATTCACCCCTCCACTTT. It specifies CASSPRQGFYNSPLHF.

The rearrangement links TRBV2 to TRBJ1-5; D remains unclear. Trimming stripped 7 bases from V and 1 base from J, with 5 bases between. Germline CDR1 and CDR2: SNHLY and FYNNEI. The CDR3 is 12 residues long. The chain's CDR3 is CASTISNQPQHF. The CDR3 DNA reads as TGTGCCAGCACGATCAGCAATCAGCCCCAGCATTTT. Based on the CDR3 plus reference TRBV2 and TRBJ1-5, the full variable domain is EPEVTQTPSHQVTQMGQEVILRCVPISNHLYFYWYRQILGQKVEFLVSFYNNEISEKSEIFDDQFSVERPDGSNFTLKIRSTKLEDSAMYFCASTISNQPQHFGDGTRLSIL.

This clonotype appeared a single time. The chain carries TRBV29-1 and TRBJ1-2; weak D call: TRBD1 (6 bases). The germline V gene has CDR1 SQVTM and CDR2 ANQGSEA. This CDR3 comprises 14 residues. Trimming took off 5 bases at V and 1 base at J, with 14 bases between the two ends. This CDR3 is CSVLSQGGNYGYTF. In DNA form, the CDR3 reads TGCAGCGTTCTATCACAGGGCGGTAACTATGGCTACACCTTC.

This clonotype has a handful of counts. A much larger clone differs from this one at a single base, so this may be a read error. The chain links TRBV6-6 to TRBJ2-7, with TRBD1 as a possible D gene (6 bases). Germline loops: CDR1 MNHNY, CDR2 SVGAGI (reference sequence). The CDR3 length is 16 residues. V was clipped by 4 bases and J by 7 bases, with 23 bases between them. The CDR3 sequence is CASSLLNRVGGNEQYF. CDR3 coding DNA: TGTGCCAGCAGTTTATTGAACAGGGTTGGTGGGAATGAGCAGTACTTC.

Ten or more counts support this clonotype. V usage is TRBV12-3 or TRBV12-4 and J usage is TRBJ1-6; 7 bases agree with TRBD1. The CDR3 covers 14 residues. Trimming removed 5 bases from V and 10 bases from J; junction bases left unmatched: 8. CDR3 sequence (DNA): TGTGCCAGCAGTGCACAGGGGACTGACTCACCCCTCCACTTT. It codes for CASSAQGTDSPLHF.

This clonotype showed up many times. The chain carries TRBV7-9 and TRBJ1-2; TRBD1 might be the D (6 bases). From germline, CDR1 is SEHNR and CDR2 FQNEAQ (reference sequence). The V gene lost 5 bases and the J gene lost 2 bases, with 24 bases spanning the gap. The CDR3 spans 18 residues. In nucleotides, the CDR3 is TGTGCCAGCAGCCCCCTGGACAGACTAACAACTGCCAACTATGGCTACACCTTC. It encodes CASSPLDRLTTANYGYTF.

In the case of this clonotype: A clone one base away is much larger, so this may be a read error. V is TRBV7-2 and J is TRBJ2-7, with a weak D call TRBD2 (6 bases). Germline CDR1 reads SGHTA; CDR2 reads FQGNSA. This CDR3 has 14 residues. Trimming took 0 bases from V and 4 from J, leaving 10 bases between them. The CDR3 loop reads CASSLARLGYEQYF. In DNA form, the CDR3 reads TGTGCCAGCAGCTTAGCCAGACTAGGGTACGAGCAGTACTTC.

The sample holds many counts of this clonotype. The chain carries TRBV6-5 and TRBJ1-1; D ambiguous. V lost 4 bases, J lost 0 bases, and 18 bases lay in between. CDR1 is MNHEY and CDR2 is SVGAGI in the germline V gene. The CDR3 is made up of 17 amino acids. The CDR3 spells CASSLLGRPGLNTEAFF. CDR3 nucleotides: TGTGCCAGCAGTTTGCTGGGCAGGCCGGGCCTGAACACTGAAGCTTTCTTT.